These 20 T cell receptor beta chains came from one sample sequenced in a study of technical replicates of blood from a few donors (dated by TCRdb to about 2017). The library was produced with the immunoSEQ multiplex PCR assay. Imported from immuneACCESS, the table was reduced by TCRdb to in-frame sequences with V and J called. These copies leave out some clones; in studies compared against another copy, an unresolved V gene accounts for under half, and the cause of the remainder is not known. Here the sample has under 70,000 clones; roughly 92% occur a single time. Together, the top ten hold 4.7% of the sample. The sequencing input was PBMCs. The receptor set was obtained from a human donor in good health. Some clones in this sample may be carry-over from other donors' samples.

The chain combines TRBV29-1 with TRBJ2-3; 7 bases are a match to TRBD2. Germline CDR1 reads SQVTM; CDR2 reads ANQGSEA. The J segment lost 6 bases and the V segment lost 8 bases, leaving 17 bases of the junction unmatched. This CDR3 region has 15 residues. The CDR3 region has the DNA TGCAGCTCACGACGGGAGGAATCTAAGATGGATACGCAGTATTTT. Its protein is CSSRREESKMDTQYF.

The V call is TRBV6-5, the J call TRBJ2-1, with D hard to call. Trimming shortened V by 6 bases and J by 8 bases, and 14 bases separated the two germline ends. CDR3 length equals 13 residues. CDR1 is MNHEY, CDR2 SVGAGI, per germline. CDR3 loop: CASSRIASDEQFF. In DNA form, the CDR3 reads TGTGCCAGCAGCAGAATCGCTTCAGATGAGCAGTTCTTC.

Comment on this clone: One junction end disagrees with the germline gene, perhaps due to a read error. This chain links TRBV7-2 with TRBJ2-1, with 11 nucleotides matching TRBD2. The CDR3 covers 14 residues. Germline V gives CDR1 SGHTA, CDR2 FQGNSA. The CDR3 DNA follows: TGTGCCAGCAACCTCGTAACTAGCGGGGGCGGTTTAGTCTTC. The encoded protein is CASNLVTSGGGLVF.

The chain couples TRBV7-9 to TRBJ2-6; unclear D gene. V was pared by 2 bases and J by 2 bases, with 19 bases between. This CDR3 spans 19 amino acids. Germline V gives CDR1 SEHNR, CDR2 FQNEAQ (reference sequence). The DNA of the CDR3 is TGTGCCAGCAGCTTAAAGGATTTTTGGCGCAGGACTGGGGCCAACGTCCTGACTTTC. Translation: CASSLKDFWRRTGANVLTF. Combining the CDR3 with reference TRBV7-9 and TRBJ2-6 gives the whole variable domain DTGVSQNPRHKITKRGQNVTFRCDPISEHNRLYWYRQTLGQGPEFLTYFQNEAQLEKSRLLSDRFSAERPKGSFSTLEIQRTEQGDSAMYLCASSLKDFWRRTGANVLTFGAGSRLTVL.

This sequence joins TRBV7-2 and TRBJ1-5; 7 bases are a match to TRBD1. The trim removed 2 bases at V and 1 base at J, leaving 2 bases unmatched. Germline V CDR1 and CDR2: SGHTA, FQGNSA. CDR3 length: 15 amino acids. The CDR3 spells CASSLRGQSNQPQHF. The CDR3 DNA is TGTGCCAGCAGCTTAAGGGGGCAGAGCAATCAGCCCCAGCATTTT.

The chain combines TRBV18 with TRBJ2-7; 7 positions match TRBD1. From germline, CDR1 is KGHSH and CDR2 LQKENI. V dropped 5 bases and J dropped 2; count of bases not matched to a gene: 18. This CDR3 region has 18 residues. The CDR3 bases are TGTGCCAGCTCAAAGACTGACAGGGTTCACGAGAACCCCTACGAGCAGTACTTC. It yields the protein CASSKTDRVHENPYEQYF.

The chain combines TRBV2 with TRBJ1-2; D not certain. The germline V gene has CDR1 SNHLY and CDR2 FYNNEI. CDR3 length: 13 amino acids. V lost 2 bases and J 5 bases, leaving 9 bases between the germline ends. The CDR3 region is CASSEQSVYGYTF. CDR3 nucleotide sequence: TGTGCCAGCAGTGAACAGTCAGTTTATGGCTACACCTTC. The whole variable domain, filled in from reference TRBV2 and TRBJ1-2, reads EPEVTQTPSHQVTQMGQEVILRCVPISNHLYFYWYRQILGQKVEFLVSFYNNEISEKSEIFDDQFSVERPDGSNFTLKIRSTKLEDSAMYFCASSEQSVYGYTFGSGTRLTVV.

The chain is built from TRBV5-1 and TRBJ1-4; the D gene is possibly TRBD1 (6 bases). The CDR3 is made up of 15 amino acids. The V end was cut by 4 bases, the J end by 8 bases, with 18 bases between. CDR1 and CDR2 from the germline V gene are SGHRS and YFSETQ. CDR3 sequence (DNA): TGCGCCAGCAGCCCGGAACAGGGATTAGCGGAAAAACTGTTTTTT. Its protein product is CASSPEQGLAEKLFF.

The chain uses TRBV29-1 and TRBJ2-1, with D maybe TRBD2 (5 bases). Trimming stripped 5 bases from V and 0 bases from J, with 11 bases between. The CDR3 extends over 14 amino acids. Per the germline V gene, CDR1 is SQVTM and CDR2 is ANQGSEA. The CDR3 sequence is CSVYSGSSYNEQFF. The CDR3 DNA is TGCAGCGTTTACAGCGGAAGCTCCTACAATGAGCAGTTCTTC.

The chain combines TRBV19 with TRBJ2-2; possibly TRBD2 for D (6 bases). Trimming pared 7 bases from V and 8 bases from J, leaving 14 bases between. This CDR3 spans 13 amino acids. Germline CDR1 LNHDA, CDR2 SQIVND (reference sequence). Here the CDR3 DNA reads TGTGCCAGTACCATGGGGGGTACGGGGGAGCTGTTTTTT. This codes for CASTMGGTGELFF.

This chain joins TRBV7-9 and TRBJ2-7, with a possible D match to TRBD1 (7 bases). The germline V gene has CDR1 SEHNR and CDR2 FQNEAQ (reference sequence). Between the trimmed V and J ends, which lost 4 bases and 5 bases, there was a span of 24 bases. This CDR3 has 17 amino acids. The CDR3 is CASSSQRLDRDLHEQYF. The DNA of the CDR3 is TGTGCCAGCAGCTCACAGAGACTAGACAGGGATTTACACGAGCAGTACTTC.

The CDR3 loop reads CASSLRGLSTDTQYF. CDR3 coding DNA: TGTGCCAGCAGCTTACGCGGTCTCTCTACAGATACGCAGTATTTT. The chain links TRBV5-6 to TRBJ2-3, with D hard to call. The germline gives CDR1 SGHDT, CDR2 YYEEEE. V was clipped by 2 bases and J by 3 bases, with 13 bases between them. There are 15 residues in the CDR3.

The V and J genes are TRBV29-1 and TRBJ1-1; D gene uncertain. Germline values: CDR1 SQVTM, CDR2 ANQGSEA. Trimming removed 4 bases from V and 4 bases from J, with 13 bases in between. This CDR3 spans 13 amino acids. CDR3 protein: CSVAGQVVTEAFF. CDR3 in DNA: TGCAGCGTTGCTGGTCAGGTAGTCACTGAAGCTTTCTTT.

There are a few counts of this clone. J is TRBJ2-7 and V is TRBV4-1, with 10 bases aligning to TRBD1. Losses at the gene ends were 6 bases for V and 0 bases for J; bases not matched to a gene: 5. CDR1 is MGHRA, CDR2 YSYEKL, per germline. CDR3 length: 15 amino acids. The CDR3 region has the DNA TGCGCCAGCAGTCGGACAGGGGGAGACTCCTACGAGCAGTACTTC. Protein sequence: CASSRTGGDSYEQYF.

The chain has TRBV30 and TRBJ2-7; 10 bases align to TRBD2. This CDR3 is 15 amino acids long. With V trimmed by 2 bases and J by 5 bases, 9 bases remained unmatched. Looked up from germline, CDR1 is GTSNPN and CDR2 is SVGIG (reference sequence). The CDR3: CAWSSLGLASNEQYF. The CDR3 DNA reads TGTGCCTGGAGTTCCCTGGGACTAGCGTCCAACGAGCAGTACTTC. Looking up the rest from reference TRBV30 and TRBJ2-7 gives the full variable domain: SQTIHQWPATLVQPVGSPLSLECTVEGTSNPNLYWYRQAAGRGLQLLFYSVGIGQISSEVPQNLSASRPQDRQFILSSKKLLLSDSGFYLCAWSSLGLASNEQYFGPGTRLTVT.

The count of this clone is one. J is TRBJ2-7 and V is TRBV4-1, with 7 bases matching TRBD2. CDR1 and CDR2 from the germline V gene are MGHRA and YSYEKL. This CDR3 spans 17 amino acids. The trim removed 1 base at V and 3 bases at J, leaving 12 bases unmatched. CDR3 in amino acids: CASSQGTVWRGNYEQYF. The CDR3 nucleotides read TGCGCCAGCAGCCAAGGGACCGTATGGCGGGGGAACTACGAGCAGTACTTC.

The V gene is TRBV6-1, the J gene TRBJ1-2, with D tentatively TRBD1 (6 bases). From germline, CDR1 is MNHNS and CDR2 SASEGT. The CDR3 runs to 14 residues. V lost 6 bases to trimming and J lost 5 bases, with 16 bases between them. The CDR3: CASSEGGGMYGYTF. The CDR3 nucleotides read TGTGCCAGCAGCGAGGGGGGGGGCATGTATGGCTACACCTTC.

J is TRBJ2-1 and V is TRBV2, with D unclear. Deletions cut 5 bases from V and 1 base from J, with 12 bases between. Germline values: CDR1 SNHLY, CDR2 FYNNEI. This CDR3 is 15 amino acids long. In nucleotides, the CDR3 is TGTGCCAGCAGTCCCATAGTGAGATCCTACAATGAGCAGTTCTTC. Translated: CASSPIVRSYNEQFF.

The chain couples TRBV4-1 to TRBJ1-3, with 8 bases aligning to TRBD1. From germline, CDR1 is MGHRA and CDR2 YSYEKL. J lost 4 bases, V lost 5 bases, and 10 bases had no gene match. CDR3 length: 16 residues. The CDR3 protein is CASSAAGRDRGNTIYF. For the CDR3, the DNA is TGCGCCAGCAGCGCAGCTGGCCGGGACAGGGGAAACACCATATATTTT.

The V gene is TRBV5-4, the J gene TRBJ1-4, with TRBD1 as a possible D gene (5 bases). The CDR3 has 17 residues. Germline V lookup: CDR1 SGHNT, CDR2 YYREEE (reference sequence). V gave up 0 bases and J gave up 5 bases, with 17 bases separating them. The CDR3 DNA sequence: TGTGCCAGCAGCTTGGCCGGTCAAGGGGCGCGAAATGAAAAACTGTTTTTT. Translating gives CASSLAGQGARNEKLFF.